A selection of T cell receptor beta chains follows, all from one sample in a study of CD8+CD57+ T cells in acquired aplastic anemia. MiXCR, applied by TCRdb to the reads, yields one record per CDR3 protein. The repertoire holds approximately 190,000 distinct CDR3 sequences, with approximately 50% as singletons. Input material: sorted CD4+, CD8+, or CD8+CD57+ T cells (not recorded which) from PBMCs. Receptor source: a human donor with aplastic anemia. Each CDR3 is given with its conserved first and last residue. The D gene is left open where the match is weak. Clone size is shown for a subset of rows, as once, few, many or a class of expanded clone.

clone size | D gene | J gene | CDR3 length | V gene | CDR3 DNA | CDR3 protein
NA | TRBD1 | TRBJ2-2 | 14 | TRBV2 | TGTGCCAGCAGTACACAGGGGGCGGCCGGGGAGCTGTTTTTT | CASSTQGAAGELFF
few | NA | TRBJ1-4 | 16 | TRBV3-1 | TGTGCCAGCAGCCAAATGGGGGGGCAAGCTAATGAAAAACTGTTTTTT | CASSQMGGQANEKLFF
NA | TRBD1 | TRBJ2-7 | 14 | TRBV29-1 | TGCAGCGTCGACCCGGGACAGCGCGACAACGAGCAGTACTTC | CSVDPGQRDNEQYF
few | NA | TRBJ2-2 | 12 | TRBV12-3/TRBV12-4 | TGTGCCAGCAGTTTAGGTGGTCTCCCGCTGTTTTTT | CASSLGGLPLFF
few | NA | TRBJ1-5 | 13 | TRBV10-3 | TGTGCCATCAGTGACACGGGAAATCAGCCCCAGCATTTT | CAISDTGNQPQHF
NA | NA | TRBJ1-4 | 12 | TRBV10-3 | TGTGCCATCAGCCGACAAGGCGAAAAACTGTTTTTT | CAISRQGEKLFF
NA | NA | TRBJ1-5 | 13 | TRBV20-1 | TGCAGTGCTAGAGAGCAGCATAATCAGCCCCAGCATTTT | CSAREQHNQPQHF
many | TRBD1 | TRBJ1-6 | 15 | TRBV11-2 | TGTGCCAGCAGCTTCGGGACAGGGCAGGATTCACCCCTCCACTTT | CASSFGTGQDSPLHF
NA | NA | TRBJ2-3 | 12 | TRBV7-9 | TGTGCCAGCAGCTTGGACCTTCGTACGCAGTATTTT | CASSLDLRTQYF
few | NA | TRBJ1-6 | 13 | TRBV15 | TGTGCCACCAGCAATGATCCTAACTCACCCCTCCACTTT | CATSNDPNSPLHF
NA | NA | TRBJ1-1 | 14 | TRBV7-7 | TGTGCCAGCAGTCAAGGACCGTTGTCCACTGAAGCTTTCTTT | CASSQGPLSTEAFF
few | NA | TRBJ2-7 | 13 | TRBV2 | TGTGCCAGCAGTGAAGCTGTGGGCTACGAGCAGTACTTC | CASSEAVGYEQYF
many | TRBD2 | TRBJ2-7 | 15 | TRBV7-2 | TGTGCCAGCAGCCTGACTAGCGGGAGCTCCTACGAGCAGTACTTC | CASSLTSGSSYEQYF
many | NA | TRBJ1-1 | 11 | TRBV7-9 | TGTGCCAGCAGCCCCGCCTGGGAAGCTTTCTTT | CASSPAWEAFF
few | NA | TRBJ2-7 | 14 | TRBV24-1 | TGTGCCACCAGTGACCCAGGGCTTCCCTACGAGCAGTACTTC | CATSDPGLPYEQYF
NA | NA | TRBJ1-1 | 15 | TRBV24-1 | TGTGCCACCAGTGATTTGGGAGGAGCTCCGAAACCAGCTTTCTTT | CATSDLGGAPKPAFF
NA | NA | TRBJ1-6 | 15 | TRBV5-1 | TGCGCCAGCAGCTTGAATGGGGACCTCAGTTCACCCCTCCACTTT | CASSLNGDLSSPLHF
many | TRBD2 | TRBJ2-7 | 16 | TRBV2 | TGTGCCAGCAGTGGGGGGACTAGCGGGCTCTCCTACGAGCAGTACTTC | CASSGGTSGLSYEQYF
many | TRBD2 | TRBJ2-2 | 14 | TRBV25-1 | TGTGCCAGCAGTGCGGGAGGAGGCACCGGGGAGCTGTTTTTT | CASSAGGGTGELFF
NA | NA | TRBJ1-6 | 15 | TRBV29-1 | TGCAGCGTACGAGCTTCCGGGACGGCTGATTCACCCCTCCACTTT | CSVRASGTADSPLHF
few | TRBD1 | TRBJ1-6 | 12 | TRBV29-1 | TGCAGCGTTGTAGGGACAGGGGGCTCCCTCCACTTT | CSVVGTGGSLHF
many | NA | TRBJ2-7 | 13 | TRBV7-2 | TGTGCCAGCAGCCGGGACTCGCAGGGCGTGCAGTACTTC | CASSRDSQGVQYF
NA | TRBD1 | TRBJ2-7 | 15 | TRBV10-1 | TGCGCCAGAGTCCTCGGGGGGACAGGGACCTACGAGCAGTACTTC | CARVLGGTGTYEQYF
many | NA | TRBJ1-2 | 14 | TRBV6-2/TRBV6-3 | TGTGCCAGCAGTTACGGGCCGGATTTTGGTGGCTACACCTTC | CASSYGPDFGGYTF
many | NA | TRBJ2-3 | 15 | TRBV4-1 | TGCGCCAGCAGCCAAGATGACGGGAGAGAGGTCACGCAGTATTTT | CASSQDDGREVTQYF
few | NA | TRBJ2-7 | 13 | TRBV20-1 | TGCAGTGCCTCTAGTACCAGCTCCAACGAGCAGTACTTC | CSASSTSSNEQYF
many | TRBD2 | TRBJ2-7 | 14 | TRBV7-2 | TGTGCCAGCAGCCGGACTAGCGGGAGTTACGAGCAGTACTTC | CASSRTSGSYEQYF
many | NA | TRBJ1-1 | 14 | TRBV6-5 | TGTGCCAGCAGTAACCCCTGGGGGGACGCTGAAGCTTTCTTT | CASSNPWGDAEAFF
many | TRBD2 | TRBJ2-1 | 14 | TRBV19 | TGTGCCAGCCGGAGCGGGATCTCCTACAATGAGCAGTTCTTC | CASRSGISYNEQFF
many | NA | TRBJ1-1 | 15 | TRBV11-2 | TGTGCCAGCAGCTTAGATTGGCAGGGAGGGACTGAAGCTTTCTTT | CASSLDWQGGTEAFF
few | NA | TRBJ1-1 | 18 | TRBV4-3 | TGCGCCAGCAGCCAAGATTCAGCCGGGGGAGGAACGAACACTGAAGCTTTCTTT | CASSQDSAGGGTNTEAFF
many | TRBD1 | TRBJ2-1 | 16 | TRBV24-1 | TGTGCCACCAGTGATGGGGACAGGGGCTCCTACAATGAGCAGTTCTTC | CATSDGDRGSYNEQFF
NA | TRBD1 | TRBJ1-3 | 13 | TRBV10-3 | TGCGCCATCAGGGGGAGAGGGAAGAACACCATATATTTT | CAIRGRGKNTIYF
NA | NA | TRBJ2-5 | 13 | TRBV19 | TGTGCCAGTAGACGGACAGACAAAGAGACCCAGTACTTC | CASRRTDKETQYF
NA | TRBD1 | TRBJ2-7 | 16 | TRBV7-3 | TGTGCCAGCAGTACCTCGCCGGGACAGGGGAACCACGAGCAGTACTTC | CASSTSPGQGNHEQYF
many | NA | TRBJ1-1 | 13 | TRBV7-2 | TGTGCCAGCAACCCGGGACTAAACACTGAAGCTTTCTTT | CASNPGLNTEAFF
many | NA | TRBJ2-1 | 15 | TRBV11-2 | TGTGCCAGCAGCTTAATTCCTGGGGTCTACAATGAGCAGTTCTTC | CASSLIPGVYNEQFF
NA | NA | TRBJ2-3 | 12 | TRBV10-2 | TGCGCCAGCTCTAGAGGAGCAGATACGCAGTATTTT | CASSRGADTQYF
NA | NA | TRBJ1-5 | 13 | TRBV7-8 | TGTGCCAGCAGCTTAGGAGAGCATCAGCCCCAGCATTTT | CASSLGEHQPQHF